This T cell receptor beta chain was captured in a study of control samples from healthy donors and cancer patients. Germline trimming cut 4 bases from V and 5 bases from J; bases unmatched to any gene: 15. Germline V lookup: CDR1 SGHRS, CDR2 YFSETQ. The CDR3 loop spans 18 amino acids. Produced via immunoSEQ multiplex PCR; TCRdb's table is partial and in-frame only. The sample has 100,000 to 150,000 clones; roughly 90% are singletons. The clonotype was recovered from a middle-aged man in good health. The specimen was blood. J is TRBJ2-1 and V is TRBV5-1; TRBD2 agrees at 10 bases. CDR3 nucleotides: TGCGCCAGCAGCCATGGTTTGGGTAGCGGGGGGCCCCACAATGAGCAGTTCTTC. Protein sequence: CASSHGLGSGGPHNEQFF.